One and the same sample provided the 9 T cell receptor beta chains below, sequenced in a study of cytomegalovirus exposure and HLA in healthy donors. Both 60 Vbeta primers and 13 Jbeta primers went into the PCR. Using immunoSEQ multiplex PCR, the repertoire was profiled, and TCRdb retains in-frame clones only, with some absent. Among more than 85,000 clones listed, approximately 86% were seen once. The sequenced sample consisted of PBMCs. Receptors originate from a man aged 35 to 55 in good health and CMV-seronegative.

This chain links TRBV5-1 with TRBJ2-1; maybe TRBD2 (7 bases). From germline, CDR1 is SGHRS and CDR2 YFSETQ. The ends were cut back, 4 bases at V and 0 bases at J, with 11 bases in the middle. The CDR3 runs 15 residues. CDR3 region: CASSPGGPSYNEQFF. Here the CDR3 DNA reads TGCGCCAGCAGCCCCGGGGGGCCCTCCTACAATGAGCAGTTCTTC.

The DNA of the CDR3 is TGCGCCAGCAGCGTACGGCCTGAGGGCGTGGGGATGAACACTGAAGCTTTCTTT. It is translated as CASSVRPEGVGMNTEAFF. The gene calls are TRBV5-1 and TRBJ1-1; D gene unclear. The CDR3 length is 18 residues. V was clipped by 4 bases and J by 0 bases, with 22 bases between them. The germline CDR1 and CDR2 sequences are SGHRS and YFSETQ.

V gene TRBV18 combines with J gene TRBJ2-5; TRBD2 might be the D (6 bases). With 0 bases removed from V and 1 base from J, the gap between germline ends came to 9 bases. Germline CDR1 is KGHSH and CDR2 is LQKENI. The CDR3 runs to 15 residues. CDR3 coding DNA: TGTGCCAGCTCACCACCCGTGGGGGGCCAAGAGACCCAGTACTTC. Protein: CASSPPVGGQETQYF.

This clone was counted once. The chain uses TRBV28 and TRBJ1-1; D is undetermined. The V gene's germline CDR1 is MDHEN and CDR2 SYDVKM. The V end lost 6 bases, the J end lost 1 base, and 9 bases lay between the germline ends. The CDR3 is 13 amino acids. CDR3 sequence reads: CASSPLWNTEAFF. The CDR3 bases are TGTGCCAGCAGCCCCCTTTGGAACACTGAAGCTTTCTTT.

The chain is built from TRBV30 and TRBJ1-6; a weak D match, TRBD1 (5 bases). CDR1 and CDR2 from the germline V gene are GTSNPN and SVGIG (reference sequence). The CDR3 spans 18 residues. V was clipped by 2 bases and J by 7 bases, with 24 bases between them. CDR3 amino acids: CAWSFYPMAGGGNSPLHF. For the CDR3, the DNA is TGTGCCTGGAGTTTTTATCCAATGGCGGGGGGTGGGAATTCACCCCTCCACTTT.

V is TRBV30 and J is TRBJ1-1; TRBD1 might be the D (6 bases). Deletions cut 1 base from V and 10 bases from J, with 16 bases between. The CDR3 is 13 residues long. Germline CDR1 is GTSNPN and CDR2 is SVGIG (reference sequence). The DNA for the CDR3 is TGTGCCTGGAGTGATCAGGGGACGGATTTAGCTTTCTTT. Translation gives CAWSDQGTDLAFF.

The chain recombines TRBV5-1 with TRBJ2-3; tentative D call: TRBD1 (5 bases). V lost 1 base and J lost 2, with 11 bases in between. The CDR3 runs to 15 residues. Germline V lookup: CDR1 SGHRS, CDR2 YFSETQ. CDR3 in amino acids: CASSLRGTDTDTQYF. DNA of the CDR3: TGCGCCAGCAGCTTGAGGGGTACAGACACAGATACGCAGTATTTT.

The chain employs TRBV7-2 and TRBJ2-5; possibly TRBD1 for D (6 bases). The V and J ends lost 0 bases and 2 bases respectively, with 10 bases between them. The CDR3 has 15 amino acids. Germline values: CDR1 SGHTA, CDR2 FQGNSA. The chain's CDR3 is CASSLARGGQETQYF. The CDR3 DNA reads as TGTGCCAGCAGCTTAGCGCGAGGGGGACAAGAGACCCAGTACTTC.

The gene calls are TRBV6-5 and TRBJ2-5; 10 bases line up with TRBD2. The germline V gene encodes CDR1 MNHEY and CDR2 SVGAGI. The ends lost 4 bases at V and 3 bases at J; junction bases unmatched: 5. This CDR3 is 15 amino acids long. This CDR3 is CASSFGLAGEETQYF. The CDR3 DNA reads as TGTGCCAGCAGTTTCGGTCTAGCGGGGGAAGAGACCCAGTACTTC.